Shown below are 32 T cell receptor beta chains from a single sample sequenced in a study of OX40 agonist ivuxolimab in advanced cancers. The data were produced by immunoSEQ multiplex PCR, yet TCRdb's version contains in-frame clones alone and is incomplete. In the table there are about 47,000 clones, 87% of which are singletons. The specimen was CD4+ or CD8+ T cells sorted from blood, collected in a trial of the OX40 agonist ivuxolimab. The receptors were sampled from an adult with an advanced solid tumor such as melanoma, head and neck, liver or kidney cancer.

V and J are TRBV11-3 and TRBJ1-2; D call uncertain. Per the germline V gene, CDR1 is SGHNT and CDR2 is YENEEA. The CDR3 sequence is 14 residues long. Trimming left V 3 bases short and J 7 bases short, with 15 bases between. This CDR3 reads CASSFNYGEGGYTF. DNA for the CDR3: TGTGCCAGCAGCTTTAATTATGGGGAAGGTGGCTACACCTTC.

A few counts support this clone. CDR3 coding DNA: TGTGCCAGCAGTGACTCACACTCTGGGGCCAACGTCCTGACTTTC. It yields the protein CASSDSHSGANVLTF. The J gene is TRBJ2-6, the V gene TRBV6-4; no firm D call. Germline V gives CDR1 MRHNA, CDR2 SNTAGT. The CDR3 is made up of 15 amino acids. Trimming removed 0 bases from V and 0 bases from J, with 3 bases in between.

The J gene is TRBJ2-5, the V gene TRBV4-1; the match to TRBD2 covers 8 bases. The length of the CDR3 is 16 residues. Trimming cost V 4 bases and J 5 bases; bases outside gene matches: 12. Germline assignment: CDR1 MGHRA and CDR2 YSYEKL. In nucleotides, the CDR3 is TGCGCCAGCAGCCCGAGTGGGGCGGGAGGTGGGGAGACCCAGTACTTC. Translating it yields CASSPSGAGGGETQYF.

The chain couples TRBV10-3 to TRBJ2-1, with 14 bases fitting TRBD2. J lost 7 bases, V lost 10 bases, and 15 bases had no gene match. The CDR3 runs 17 residues. Germline-derived CDR1 and CDR2 are ENHRY and SYGVKD. CDR3 region: CATLTGTSGSFRNEQFF. In nucleotides, the CDR3 is TGTGCCACCCTGACGGGGACTAGCGGGAGCTTTCGAAATGAGCAGTTCTTC.

The chain couples TRBV28 to TRBJ1-4; possibly TRBD1 for D (5 bases). Looked up from germline, CDR1 is MDHEN and CDR2 is SYDVKM. Trimming stripped 2 bases from V and 8 bases from J, with 15 bases between. The CDR3 runs 15 residues. The CDR3 spells CASSLGGEGLEKLFF. CDR3 nucleotides: TGTGCCAGCAGTTTAGGAGGGGAAGGGTTGGAAAAACTGTTTTTT.

The chain carries TRBV9 and TRBJ1-3, with TRBD1 matching over 7 bases. The CDR3 has 16 residues. CDR1 is SGDLS, CDR2 YYNGEE, per germline. With 6 bases clipped from V and 1 base from J, the junction kept 10 bases outside the gene matches. CDR3 protein: CASNRGGSVSGNTIYF. CDR3 coding DNA: TGTGCCAGCAACAGGGGTGGATCGGTATCTGGAAACACCATATATTTT.

This chain connects TRBV7-2 to TRBJ1-2; D is uncertain. Germline V CDR1 and CDR2: SGHTA, FQGNSA. V lost 3 bases and J 1 base, leaving 3 bases between the germline ends. The CDR3 is 12 amino acids. This CDR3 reads CASSFSNYGYTF. As DNA, the CDR3 is TGTGCCAGCAGCTTCAGTAACTATGGCTACACCTTC.

The rearrangement joins TRBV30 to TRBJ2-1, with 12 bases matching TRBD1. CDR1 and CDR2 (germline): GTSNPN, SVGIG (reference sequence). The V and J ends lost 0 bases and 8 bases, in that order; junction bases with no gene match: 8. The length of the CDR3 is 16 residues. CDR3 in amino acids: CAWSVGGTGGFDEQFF. CDR3 bases: TGTGCCTGGAGTGTCGGGGGGACAGGGGGCTTCGATGAGCAGTTCTTC.

This clone was counted once. The genes are TRBV2 and TRBJ2-3; D may be TRBD1 (5 bases). Deletions cut 1 base from V and 2 bases from J, with 7 bases between. CDR3 length: 14 residues. From germline, CDR1 is SNHLY and CDR2 FYNNEI. DNA of the CDR3: TGTGCCAGCAGTGAAGGGGGCCTCACAGATACGCAGTATTTT. Protein: CASSEGGLTDTQYF.

This clone was observed a single time. V and J are TRBV18 and TRBJ2-7; D ambiguous. CDR3 length equals 11 residues. In germline, CDR1 is KGHSH, CDR2 LQKENI. V shed 6 bases and J shed 6 bases, with 9 bases lying between them. Here the CDR3 reads CASSQEFEQYF. The CDR3 DNA sequence: TGTGCCAGCTCGCAGGAGTTCGAGCAGTACTTC. The whole variable domain, remainder taken from reference TRBV18 and TRBJ2-7, is NAGVMQNPRHLVRRRGQEARLRCSPMKGHSHVYWYRQLPEEGLKFMVYLQKENIIDESGMPKERFSAEFPKEGPSILRIQQVVRGDSAAYFCASSQEFEQYFGPGTRLTVT.

The chain couples TRBV6-6 to TRBJ1-2, with 7 bases that match TRBD1. This CDR3 region has 15 residues. Germline V gene lookup returns CDR1 MNHNY and CDR2 SVGAGI (reference sequence). The junction had 9 bases not matched to a gene; V was cut back by 2 bases and J by 6 bases. In nucleotides, the CDR3 is TGTGCCAGCAGTTACGGGGGACAGAGACTTAATGGCTACACCTTC. Translated: CASSYGGQRLNGYTF.

V and J are TRBV6-5 and TRBJ2-5; weak D call: TRBD1 (6 bases). The CDR3 runs to 14 residues. V was cut by 1 base and J by 7 bases, with 13 bases left in between. Per germline, CDR1 MNHEY and CDR2 SVGAGI. This CDR3 reads CASSYYGEGGTQYF. CDR3 in DNA: TGTGCCAGCAGTTACTACGGTGAAGGGGGGACCCAGTACTTC.

This clone was seen only a few times. The chain combines TRBV28 with TRBJ2-2; 8 bases map to TRBD2. V trimming: 3 bases; J trimming: 7 bases; junction bases outside the gene matches: 10. This CDR3 has 16 amino acids. From germline, CDR1 is MDHEN and CDR2 SYDVKM. The CDR3 protein is CASSFFGSGSGGELFF. The CDR3 DNA is TGTGCCAGCAGTTTTTTCGGCAGCGGGAGTGGCGGGGAGCTGTTTTTT.

DNA of the CDR3: TGTGCCAGCAGCGGGACAGGGGCCTACGAGCAGTACTTC. This translates into CASSGTGAYEQYF. The J gene is TRBJ2-7, the V gene TRBV2; 10 bases match TRBD1. The CDR3 is 13 amino acids. Per germline, CDR1 SNHLY and CDR2 FYNNEI. V lost 6 bases and J lost 2; bases outside the gene matches: 1.

The rearrangement links TRBV7-8 to TRBJ1-2, with 10 bases that match TRBD1. Germline V gives CDR1 SGHVS, CDR2 FQNEAQ. The CDR3 consists of 16 residues. With 5 bases clipped from V and 4 bases from J, the junction kept 10 bases outside the gene matches. The CDR3: CASSPRGTGAIYGYTF. The CDR3 region has the DNA TGTGCCAGCAGCCCCCGCGGGACAGGGGCCATCTATGGCTACACCTTC.

The CDR3 nucleotides read TGCAGCGTTGTAGGACTAGCGGGTACCTCCTACGAGCAGTACTTC. It encodes CSVVGLAGTSYEQYF. This chain connects TRBV29-1 to TRBJ2-7; 11 bases are shared with TRBD2. This CDR3 spans 15 amino acids. Trimming cost V 4 bases and J 0 bases; bases outside gene matches: 5. Germline CDR1 SQVTM, CDR2 ANQGSEA.

The table lists this clone with a count of one. Other DNA sequences in this sample translate to the same CDR3. The CDR3: CASSSPGQSSYEQYF. The CDR3 DNA sequence: TGTGCCAGCAGTTCTCCGGGACAGAGCTCCTACGAGCAGTACTTC. V usage is TRBV6-5 and J usage is TRBJ2-7; 7 bases match TRBD1. CDR1 and CDR2 (germline): MNHEY, SVGAGI. The CDR3 covers 15 residues. Trimming cost V 4 bases and J 0 bases; bases outside gene matches: 6.

J is TRBJ1-1 and V is TRBV4-1; maybe TRBD1 (5 bases). Germline V gene lookup returns CDR1 MGHRA and CDR2 YSYEKL. The CDR3 loop spans 15 amino acids. V lost 4 bases and J lost 4, with 16 bases in between. The DNA of the CDR3 is TGCGCCAGCAGCCTCCTCGGGGAGGGGAGCACTGAAGCTTTCTTT. The encoded protein is CASSLLGEGSTEAFF.

This chain connects TRBV29-1 to TRBJ2-5, with D tentatively TRBD2 (6 bases). Trimming stripped 7 bases from V and 2 bases from J, with 11 bases between. Germline CDR1 is SQVTM and CDR2 is ANQGSEA. The CDR3 spans 12 residues. Written as DNA, the CDR3 is TGCAGCGCCGACCGGGGGCAAGAGACCCAGTACTTC. The encoded protein is CSADRGQETQYF.

For the CDR3, the DNA is TGTGCCAGCAGCTTGGCCGGGACAGGGGGCTATGGCTACACCTTC. Protein sequence: CASSLAGTGGYGYTF. The genes are TRBV5-4 and TRBJ1-2; TRBD1 matches 11 bases. With V trimmed by 0 bases and J by 4 bases, 2 bases remained unmatched. The CDR3 extends over 15 amino acids. Looked up from germline, CDR1 is SGHNT and CDR2 is YYREEE (reference sequence).

This chain links TRBV4-1 with TRBJ2-7, with D possibly matching TRBD2 (6 bases). This CDR3 comprises 14 residues. Per germline, CDR1 MGHRA and CDR2 YSYEKL. Trimming left V 2 bases short and J 4 bases short, with 12 bases between. The CDR3 spells CASSQPSREYEQYF. CDR3 DNA sequence: TGCGCCAGCAGCCAACCCTCACGGGAGTACGAGCAGTACTTC.

By proportion, this clone is medium-sized. The chain joins TRBV7-9 to TRBJ1-1; 10 bases match TRBD1. Germline V gene lookup returns CDR1 SEHNR and CDR2 FQNEAQ (reference sequence). The CDR3 runs to 18 residues. The V gene end was trimmed by 2 bases and the J gene end by 3 bases; junction bases not matched to a gene: 12. The CDR3 sequence: CASSLFRSGTGVDTEAFF. CDR3 coding DNA: TGTGCCAGCAGCTTATTTAGATCGGGGACAGGGGTGGACACTGAAGCTTTCTTT. Complete variable domain (other parts from reference TRBV7-9 and TRBJ1-1): DTGVSQNPRHKITKRGQNVTFRCDPISEHNRLYWYRQTLGQGPEFLTYFQNEAQLEKSRLLSDRFSAERPKGSFSTLEIQRTEQGDSAMYLCASSLFRSGTGVDTEAFFGQGTRLTVV.

A few counts support this clone. The chain joins TRBV5-6 to TRBJ1-5; D gene uncertain. Germline loops: CDR1 SGHDT, CDR2 YYEEEE. The CDR3 extends over 14 amino acids. The V and J ends lost 0 bases and 3 bases respectively, with 7 bases between them. The DNA of the CDR3 is TGTGCCAGCAGCTTGGGACATACCAATCAGCCCCAGCATTTT. This encodes CASSLGHTNQPQHF.

The chain uses TRBV5-1 and TRBJ1-3; no clear D gene. CDR1 and CDR2 from the germline V gene are SGHRS and YFSETQ. V was cut by 6 bases and J by 0 bases, with 13 bases left in between. CDR3 length: 15 residues. CDR3 in DNA: TGCGCCAGCACCGAAGGACGGCTCTCTGGAAACACCATATATTTT. Protein sequence: CASTEGRLSGNTIYF.

The chain uses TRBV6-1 and TRBJ2-6; 7 bases are a match to TRBD2. The CDR3 is 15 amino acids. The V and J ends lost 10 bases and 0 bases, in that order; junction bases with no gene match: 6. Per the germline V gene, CDR1 is MNHNS and CDR2 is SASEGT. The DNA of the CDR3 is TGTGCCACCCTACCGGGAGGCTCTGGGGCCAACGTCCTGACTTTC. Translated, it gives CATLPGGSGANVLTF.

The V and J genes are TRBV14 and TRBJ1-6; no reliable D call. The CDR3 is made up of 15 amino acids. Germline V gene sequence: CDR1 SGHDN, CDR2 FVKESK. Trimming took off 0 bases at V and 10 bases at J, with 13 bases between the two ends. For the CDR3, the DNA is TGTGCCAGCAGCCAAGATGTACGGGTGCGGTCACCCCTCCACTTT. Translating gives CASSQDVRVRSPLHF.

The V and J genes are TRBV9 and TRBJ1-4, with 7 bases aligning to TRBD1. Germline V CDR1 and CDR2: SGDLS, YYNGEE. The ends lost 7 bases at V and 8 bases at J; junction bases unmatched: 5. The CDR3 is 12 amino acids. The CDR3 loop is CASGQEDEKLFF. CDR3 in DNA: TGTGCCAGCGGACAGGAGGACGAAAAACTGTTTTTT.

V gene TRBV27 combines with J gene TRBJ1-1; 8 bases are a match to TRBD1. Germline assignment: CDR1 MNHEY and CDR2 SMNVEV (reference sequence). J was trimmed by 7 bases and V by 2 bases; bases with no gene match: 9. This CDR3 contains 15 residues. The CDR3 reads CASSLGARGHSEAFF. CDR3 coding DNA: TGTGCCAGCAGTTTAGGGGCCAGGGGGCATAGTGAAGCTTTCTTT.

CDR3 in DNA: TGTGCCTGGAGTGTACAACTAGGCTCCTACAATGAGCAGTTCTTC. This codes for CAWSVQLGSYNEQFF. This rearrangement joins TRBV30 to TRBJ2-1, with a possible D match to TRBD2 (5 bases). Germline CDR1 and CDR2: GTSNPN and SVGIG (reference sequence). The CDR3 is 15 residues long. V dropped 0 bases and J dropped 0 bases, with 9 bases sitting between them. Full variable domain (outside the CDR3, taken from reference TRBV30 and TRBJ2-1): SQTIHQWPATLVQPVGSPLSLECTVEGTSNPNLYWYRQAAGRGLQLLFYSVGIGQISSEVPQNLSASRPQDRQFILSSKKLLLSDSGFYLCAWSVQLGSYNEQFFGPGTRLTVL.

This clone was detected only once. The chain has TRBV11-2 and TRBJ2-2; no clear D. The CDR3 consists of 14 residues. Trimming stripped 7 bases from V and 0 bases from J, with 9 bases between. The germline gives CDR1 SGHAT, CDR2 FQNNGV. The CDR3: CASTPAPNTGELFF. In DNA form, the CDR3 reads TGTGCCAGCACCCCGGCTCCGAACACCGGGGAGCTGTTTTTT.

This sequence joins TRBV5-4 and TRBJ2-2; a weak D match, TRBD2 (5 bases). The CDR3 runs 19 residues. The V gene's germline CDR1 is SGHNT and CDR2 YYREEE (reference sequence). V was trimmed by 3 bases and J by 0 bases, leaving 21 bases between them. The CDR3 region is CASSSRAIVGSTNTGELFF. The CDR3 region has the DNA TGTGCCAGCAGCTCGCGGGCGATTGTGGGTAGCACGAACACCGGGGAGCTGTTTTTT.

This clone was observed a handful of times. The J gene is TRBJ1-6, the V gene TRBV19, with 7 bases aligning to TRBD1. Looked up from germline, CDR1 is LNHDA and CDR2 is SQIVND (reference sequence). The CDR3 runs 15 residues. Losses at the gene ends were 6 bases for V and 7 bases for J; bases not matched to a gene: 9. In DNA form, the CDR3 reads TGTGCCAGTAGGCCGGGGACAGCGGAGAATTCACCCCTCCACTTT. This encodes CASRPGTAENSPLHF.